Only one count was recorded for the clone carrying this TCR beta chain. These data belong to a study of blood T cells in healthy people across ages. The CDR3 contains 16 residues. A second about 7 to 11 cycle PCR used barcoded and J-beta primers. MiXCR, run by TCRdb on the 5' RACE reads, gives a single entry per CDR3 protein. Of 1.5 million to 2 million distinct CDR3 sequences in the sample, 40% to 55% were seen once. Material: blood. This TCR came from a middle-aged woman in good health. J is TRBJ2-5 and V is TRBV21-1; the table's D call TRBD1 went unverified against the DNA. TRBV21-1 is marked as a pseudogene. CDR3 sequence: CASSKGLAGRQETQYF. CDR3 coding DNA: TGTGCCAGCAGCAAAGGGCTAGCGGGGCGCCAAGAGACCCAGTACTTC.